This T cell receptor beta chain was identified in a study of metastatic and nonmetastatic thyroid tumors. Study details: The study looked at repertoires side by side in blood and in tumor or nodule tissue from malignant and benign thyroid patients.

The CDR3 runs 15 residues. Deletions cut 5 bases from V and 2 bases from J, with 15 bases between. CDR1 MDHEN and CDR2 SYDVKM come from the germline V gene. MiXCR re-clonotyped the PCR reads for TCRdb. The data contain tens of thousands of clones, more than 20% of them singletons. This clone was found many times. Each patient went into thyroid surgery without having received any treatment. This sequence was found in a female donor with papillary thyroid cancer or a benign thyroid nodule (not recorded which). Some clones in this sample may be carry-over from other donors' samples. Input material: blood. The V gene is TRBV28, the J gene TRBJ1-2; tentatively, D is TRBD1 (6 bases). Here the CDR3 DNA reads TGTGCCAGCAGTCCCGGTGGGACACCCAACTATGGCTACACCTTC. Translated: CASSPGGTPNYGYTF.